A selection of T cell receptor beta chains follows, all from one sample in a study of T cell responses to AZD1222 COVID-19 vaccine. The data were produced by immunoSEQ multiplex PCR, yet TCRdb's version contains in-frame clones alone and is incomplete. The sample consists of about 160,000 clones, just over 90% of them appearing once. Sequenced here: peripheral blood, sampled on day 0 of MenACWY control vaccination. The receptors come from an adult in good health. CDR3s include the opening cysteine and the closing phenylalanine or tryptophan. A D gene is named only where the DNA matches it firmly. A clone size is listed for some rows: how often the clone was seen (once, few, many), or a class if it is expanded.

TRBV2	.	TRBJ2-7	.	TGTGCCAGCAGAGAGTACGAGCAGTACTTC	CASREYEQYF
TRBV5-1	TRBD2	TRBJ2-7	.	TGCGCCAGCAGCCCCTATACTAGCGGGAGCTACGAGCAGTACTTC	CASSPYTSGSYEQYF
TRBV20-1	.	TRBJ2-3	.	TGCAGTGCTAGTAAGGGGACAGATACGCAGTATTTT	CSASKGTDTQYF
TRBV5-1	.	TRBJ1-1	.	TGCGCCAGCAGCTTGACGGCGAACACTGAAGCTTTCTTT	CASSLTANTEAFF
TRBV2	.	TRBJ1-1	.	TGTGCCAGCAGAGACGAGAACACTGAAGCTTTCTTT	CASRDENTEAFF
TRBV6-5	.	TRBJ2-2	.	TGTGCCAGCAGGCCAGGGGACACCGGGGAGCTGTTTTTT	CASRPGDTGELFF
TRBV2	.	TRBJ2-6	.	TGTGCCAGCAGTGAGATGATTGGGCCCTATAACGTCCTGACTTTC	CASSEMIGPYNVLTF
TRBV14	TRBD1	TRBJ1-2	.	TGTGCCAGCAGCCTCACCGGGACAGGGGAATATGGCTACACCTTC	CASSLTGTGEYGYTF
TRBV2	TRBD2	TRBJ2-3	.	TGTGCCAGCAACGTAGGACTAGCGGGTGATACGCAGTATTTT	CASNVGLAGDTQYF
TRBV6-5	.	TRBJ1-2	.	TGTGCCAGCAGTCCAGGGGACAACTATGGCTACACCTTC	CASSPGDNYGYTF
TRBV30	.	TRBJ1-5	.	TGTGCCTGGGACCGAGGGGGGGGCGGAAGGGGATCCAATCAGCCCCAGCATTTT	CAWDRGGGGRGSNQPQHF
TRBV10-2	TRBD1	TRBJ2-3	.	TGCGCCAGCAGTGAGTTTAGGGGGCAGGGAGATACGCAGTATTTT	CASSEFRGQGDTQYF
TRBV30	.	TRBJ1-2	.	TGTGCCTTGGAGGGCGGGGGCTATGGCTACACCTTC	CALEGGGYGYTF
TRBV6-5	.	TRBJ1-1	.	TGTGCCAGCAGGGGACACCTGAACACTGAAGCTTTCTTT	CASRGHLNTEAFF
TRBV23-1	.	TRBJ2-7	.	TGCGCCAGCCGAATCGGACGAGAGGCCTACGAGCAGTACTTC	CASRIGREAYEQYF
TRBV11-3	TRBD1	TRBJ1-4	.	TGTGCCAGCAGCCAGGGACAGGGTAATGAAAAACTGTTTTTT	CASSQGQGNEKLFF
TRBV29-1	TRBD1	TRBJ1-1	.	TGCAGCGTTGATAGGGACAGATACACTGAAGCTTTCTTT	CSVDRDRYTEAFF
TRBV19	.	TRBJ1-6	.	TGTGCCAGTACCGCAGGGAGCTCCTATAATTCACCCCTCCACTTT	CASTAGSSYNSPLHF
TRBV10-3	TRBD1	TRBJ1-1	.	TGTGCCATCAGTGAGTCGAAGGGCACTGGGACAGGGAATACTGAAGCTTTCTTT	CAISESKGTGTGNTEAFF
TRBV18	TRBD1	TRBJ1-2	.	TGTGCCAGCTCGCCAATATTACAGGGGGCGGCCCTCTATGGCTACACCTTC	CASSPILQGAALYGYTF
TRBV6-5	.	TRBJ2-1	.	TGTGCCAGCAGTACGGGGGACCATGAGCAGTTCTTC	CASSTGDHEQFF
TRBV11-1	.	TRBJ2-7	.	TGTGCCAGCACTGACTGGACGATCAGCGAGCAGTACTTC	CASTDWTISEQYF
TRBV14	.	TRBJ2-1	.	TGTGCCAGCAGCCAACAATATGACAATGAGCAGTTCTTC	CASSQQYDNEQFF
TRBV10-3	.	TRBJ1-1	.	TGTGCCATCAGATGGACATTAGACACTGAAGCTTTCTTT	CAIRWTLDTEAFF
TRBV5-1	TRBD1	TRBJ2-1	.	TGCGCCAGCAGCGAATTGCAGGGGGCTGACAATGAGCAGTTCTTC	CASSELQGADNEQFF
TRBV5-1	TRBD1	TRBJ1-1	.	TGCGCCAGCAGCCACGGGACAGAGAACACTGAAGCTTTCTTT	CASSHGTENTEAFF
TRBV19	TRBD2	TRBJ2-1	once	TGTGCCAGTAGTACACTAGCGGGAGTTAACAATGAGCAGTTCTTC	CASSTLAGVNNEQFF
TRBV28	.	TRBJ1-5	.	TGTGCCAGCAGTTCTACGTTGGGCAATCAGCCCCAGCATTTT	CASSSTLGNQPQHF
TRBV24-1	.	TRBJ2-3	.	TGTGCCACCAGCGACGCCCGTACTAGCACAGATACGCAGTATTTT	CATSDARTSTDTQYF
TRBV7-2	.	TRBJ1-2	.	TGTGCCAGCAGCACAGAGGGCAGGGGAAGTGGCTACACCTTC	CASSTEGRGSGYTF
TRBV11-1	.	TRBJ1-2	.	TGTGCCAGCAGCAATCATCTTAGACAAGGGGGCTACACCTTC	CASSNHLRQGGYTF
TRBV9	TRBD1	TRBJ2-1	.	TGTGCCAGCAGCGTCAGTCTTAGGACAGGGGGTGTACTGAAGCATGATGAGCAGTTCTTC	CASSVSLRTGGVLKHDEQFF
TRBV29-1	TRBD2	TRBJ2-7	.	TGCAGCGTTAAGGCCCCGGGACTAGCGGGAGTGTACGAGCAGTACTTC	CSVKAPGLAGVYEQYF
TRBV9	.	TRBJ2-7	.	TGTGCCAGCAGCGTAGAGAGTGTCTTAGGGGACGAGCAGTACTTC	CASSVESVLGDEQYF
TRBV7-7	.	TRBJ2-1	.	TGTGCCAGCAGCCCTGGGGCAGCGAGCTCCTACAATGAGCAGTTCTTC	CASSPGAASSYNEQFF
TRBV19	.	TRBJ2-2	.	TGTGCCACCGGGGGGCAGGGGGTGACCGGGGAGCTGTTTTTT	CATGGQGVTGELFF
TRBV7-8	TRBD2	TRBJ2-1	.	TGTGCCAGCAGCTTGAGGACTAGCGGGAGGGCTGACAATGAGCAGTTCTTC	CASSLRTSGRADNEQFF